These 13 T cell receptor beta chains were all obtained from the same sample, sequenced in a study of T cell responses to AZD1222 COVID-19 vaccine. Produced via immunoSEQ multiplex PCR; TCRdb's table is partial and in-frame only. The sample contains about 150,000 clones, approximately 90% of which appear only once. Here the sequenced sample was peripheral blood, taken 28 days after the second AZD1222 dose. Receptors originate from an adult who received the AZD1222 COVID-19 vaccine.

The chain carries TRBV4-1 and TRBJ1-4, with D possibly TRBD1 on 5 matching bases. The CDR3 spans 17 residues. Germline V CDR1 and CDR2: MGHRA, YSYEKL. Trimming removed 0 bases from V and 12 bases from J, with 23 bases in between. The CDR3: CASSQDPTNGPRGELFF. Here the CDR3 DNA reads TGCGCCAGCAGCCAAGATCCAACAAACGGCCCCCGGGGGGAACTGTTTTTT.

The chain is built from TRBV15 and TRBJ1-2; 8 bases are a match to TRBD1. V gave up 1 base and J gave up 1 base; unmatched junction bases: 14. Germline CDR1 is LNHNV and CDR2 is YYDKDF (reference sequence). This CDR3 comprises 19 residues. DNA for the CDR3: TGTGCCACCAGCAGAGGGCTGGACAGGGTGGATTTAGTTAACTATGGCTACACCTTC. Its protein is CATSRGLDRVDLVNYGYTF.

The J gene is TRBJ2-6, the V gene TRBV28, with 9 nucleotides matching TRBD2. Germline V lookup: CDR1 MDHEN, CDR2 SYDVKM. V trimming: 3 bases; J trimming: 0 bases; junction bases outside the gene matches: 18. CDR3 length equals 22 residues. The chain's CDR3 is CASSFSRGGLAGLLSGANVLTF. In DNA, the CDR3 is TGTGCCAGCAGTTTCTCCCGGGGAGGCCTAGCGGGATTACTCTCTGGGGCCAACGTCCTGACTTTC. Supplemented by reference TRBV28 and TRBJ2-6, the full variable domain reads DVKVTQSSRYLVKRTGEKVFLECVQDMDHENMFWYRQDPGLGLRLIYFSYDVKMKEKGDIPEGYSVSREKKERFSLILESASTNQTSMYLCASSFSRGGLAGLLSGANVLTFGAGSRLTVL.

The table lists this clone with a count of one. The genes are TRBV5-1 and TRBJ2-1; D is unresolved. The V gene's germline CDR1 is SGHRS and CDR2 YFSETQ. V was trimmed by 4 bases and J by 0 bases, leaving 14 bases between them. The CDR3 contains 16 residues. CDR3 sequence reads: CASSRAATSSYNEQFF. Written as DNA, the CDR3 is TGCGCCAGCAGCCGCGCAGCCACGAGCTCCTACAATGAGCAGTTCTTC.

This chain uses TRBV6-5 with TRBJ1-2, with D tentatively TRBD1 (6 bases). CDR3 size: 13 residues. Germline CDR1 and CDR2: MNHEY and SVGAGI. Trimming left V 7 bases short and J 6 bases short, with 15 bases between. CDR3 bases: TGTGCCAGCAAGAAGCGGGGGGCAGATGGCTACACCTTC. Translated, it gives CASKKRGADGYTF.

V is TRBV2 and J is TRBJ2-3, with TRBD2 matching 11 bases. The CDR3 length is 18 residues. CDR1 and CDR2 (germline): SNHLY, FYNNEI. Trimming cost V 6 bases and J 2 bases; bases outside gene matches: 13. In DNA, the CDR3 is TGTGCCAGCAGGGGACTAGCGGAAGACCACGGGACCACAGATACGCAGTATTTT. It yields the protein CASRGLAEDHGTTDTQYF.

The V gene is TRBV10-1, the J gene TRBJ2-7; perhaps TRBD1 as D (6 bases). The CDR3 sequence is 13 residues long. Germline CDR1 is WNHNN and CDR2 is SYGVQD (reference sequence). The germline V and J ends were trimmed by 8 bases and 1 base, with 12 bases remaining between them. In DNA, the CDR3 is TGCGCCAGCCCGGACAGCCCTTCCTACGAGCAGTACTTC. Its protein is CASPDSPSYEQYF.

This clone was detected only once. The rearrangement joins TRBV10-3 to TRBJ1-6, with TRBD1 identical over 7 bases. CDR3 length equals 14 residues. Germline trimming cut 6 bases from V and 7 bases from J; bases unmatched to any gene: 6. Germline V gene data show CDR1 as ENHRY and CDR2 as SYGVKD. This chain's CDR3 is CAISSQGQNSPLHF. The CDR3 DNA sequence: TGTGCCATCAGCTCACAGGGACAGAATTCACCCCTCCACTTT.

J is TRBJ1-5 and V is TRBV28, with TRBD1 matching over 9 bases. Trimming cost V 6 bases and J 0 bases; bases outside gene matches: 12. The CDR3 has 18 residues. Germline V lookup: CDR1 MDHEN, CDR2 SYDVKM. CDR3 residues: CASSRPGTGLSSNQPQHF. CDR3 DNA: TGTGCCAGCAGCCGACCCGGGACAGGGCTTTCTAGCAATCAGCCCCAGCATTTT.

This clone was seen once. The rearrangement joins TRBV4-3 to TRBJ2-7; TRBD1 agrees at 9 bases. This CDR3 region has 14 residues. Unmatched junction bases numbered 6, after V lost 4 bases and J lost 5 bases. Germline values: CDR1 LGHNA, CDR2 YSLEER. This CDR3 is CASSRDRARNEQYF. The CDR3 DNA follows: TGCGCCAGCAGCCGGGACAGGGCTAGGAACGAGCAGTACTTC.

The chain employs TRBV28 and TRBJ1-3, with no clear D. Looked up from germline, CDR1 is MDHEN and CDR2 is SYDVKM. The CDR3 totals 14 residues. Trimming took 2 bases from V and 7 from J, leaving 12 bases between them. In nucleotides, the CDR3 is TGTGCCAGCAGTTTAATTCCCCCAGACAACACCATATATTTT. Its translation: CASSLIPPDNTIYF.

The chain is built from TRBV15 and TRBJ2-7; maybe TRBD1 (6 bases). Per the germline V gene, CDR1 is LNHNV and CDR2 is YYDKDF (reference sequence). This CDR3 region has 13 residues. The V end lost 5 bases, the J end lost 0 bases, and 8 bases lay between the germline ends. The DNA for the CDR3 is TGTGCCACCAGCGAGGGACACTCCTACGAGCAGTACTTC. It encodes CATSEGHSYEQYF.

The rearrangement joins TRBV6-2 or TRBV6-3 to TRBJ2-4; D is possibly TRBD1 (6 bases). This CDR3 comprises 16 residues. With 0 bases removed from V and 0 bases from J, the gap between germline ends came to 9 bases. Looked up from germline, CDR1 is MNHEY and CDR2 is SVGEGT. CDR3 protein: CASSYSGALAKNIQYF. DNA for the CDR3: TGTGCCAGCAGTTACTCGGGGGCATTAGCCAAAAACATTCAGTACTTC.